What follows describes a single TCR beta chain. Its antigen is currently unknown. The data are from a study of T cell responses to AZD1222 COVID-19 vaccine. Findings of the study overall: At baseline, just five to seven AZD1222 recipients tested seropositive. It should be noted that donors were predominantly white British and more often female, and clonal diversity was possibly underestimated.

Sequencing used immunoSEQ multiplex PCR; TCRdb keeps in-frame clones, though not all of them. The profile shows around 140,000 clones, around 90% of them singletons. Germline assignment: CDR1 LGHDT and CDR2 YNNKEL (reference sequence). The CDR3 is 14 residues long. V dropped 3 bases and J dropped 2; count of bases not matched to a gene: 3. The chain recombines TRBV3-1 (or the pseudogene TRBV3-2) with TRBJ2-5; 7 bases are a match to TRBD1. This receptor was taken from an adult in good health. The sample was peripheral blood, taken on day 0 of AZD1222 vaccination. CDR3 DNA sequence: TGTGCCAGCAGCCAGAGGACAGGTCAAGAGACCCAGTACTTC. Translated: CASSQRTGQETQYF.